A selection of T cell receptor beta chains follows, all from one sample in a study of prognosis after radiotherapy for stage I lung cancer. TCRdb analysed the multiplex PCR reads with MiXCR anew, one entry per CDR3 protein. The data contain 50,000 or so distinct CDR3 sequences, less than 35% of them singletons. The input for sequencing was PBMCs, taken before or after stereotactic body radiation therapy (not recorded which). The receptor source for this set is a donor at least 50 years old with non-small cell lung cancer. CDR3s include the opening cysteine and the closing phenylalanine or tryptophan. Each record gives: clone size, V gene, J gene, D gene, CDR3 DNA, CDR3 protein. D genes are given only for firm matches. Size tells how often a clone was seen (once, few, many) or the class of an expanded clone, and some rows leave it out.

>.|TRBV6-2/TRBV6-3|TRBJ2-2|.
TGTGCCAGCAGTTACTCGGGTGAGGCTGTCACCGGGGAGCTGTTTTTT
CASSYSGEAVTGELFF
>.|TRBV19|TRBJ1-2|.
TGTGCCAGTAGCCCTACAGGGTGGGCACGGGGCTACACCTTC
CASSPTGWARGYTF
>.|TRBV4-3|TRBJ1-2|TRBD1
TGCTCCAGCAGCCGGGACAGGGGGGACTATGTCTACACCTTC
CSSSRDRGDYVYTF
>many|TRBV19|TRBJ2-1|TRBD1
TGTGCCAGTAGTATTTTCCGGGACAGCGGTATCAATGAGCAGTTCTTC
CASSIFRDSGINEQFF
>.|TRBV7-8|TRBJ1-6|.
TGTGCCACCAGGCTTAGCGTCCTGGTCAGTGTGGATTCACCCCTCCACTTT
CATRLSVLVSVDSPLHF
>.|TRBV25-1|TRBJ2-5|TRBD1
TGTGCCAGCAGCCACAGGGGCGAGACCCAGTACTTC
CASSHRGETQYF
>many|TRBV2|TRBJ1-1|.
TGTGCCAGCATTGAGGGGTCCCCTGTTAGTGTTAGCTTT
CASIEGSPVSVSF
>many|TRBV5-1|TRBJ2-3|TRBD1
TGCGCCAGCAGCTCGGCAGGGGGCAGGATAACAGATACGCAGTATTTT
CASSSAGGRITDTQYF
>many|TRBV24-1|TRBJ1-4|TRBD1
TGTGCCACCAGTGATCCCCGACAGGGGAGGGAAAAACTGTTTTTT
CATSDPRQGREKLFF
>many|TRBV30|TRBJ2-3|.
TGTGCCTGGAGGGGAAAGGGCACAGATACGCAGTATTTT
CAWRGKGTDTQYF
>many|TRBV19|TRBJ1-1|.
TGTGCCAGTAGTACCCAGGGGAGGCCGAACACTGAAGCTTTCTTT
CASSTQGRPNTEAFF
>many|TRBV18|TRBJ1-1|.
TGTGCCAGCTCACCACCCGGGGTTGACACTGAAGCTTTCTTT
CASSPPGVDTEAFF
>many|TRBV27|TRBJ2-7|TRBD2
TGTGCCAGCAGTCCTCTAGGGACTAGGTTTGGTGACGAGCAGTACTTC
CASSPLGTRFGDEQYF
>many|TRBV30|TRBJ1-1|TRBD1
TGTGCCTGGAGTACGCAGGGGGCGCGGACTGAAGCTTTCTTT
CAWSTQGARTEAFF
>many|TRBV18|TRBJ1-4|.
TGTGCCAGCTCACCACCGGGGGGTTCCGGGATCGAGGATGAAAAACTGTTTTTT
CASSPPGGSGIEDEKLFF
>many|TRBV12-3/TRBV12-4|TRBJ2-7|.
TGTGCCAGCAGTTACGACACGGTCGTCTACGAGCAGTACTTC
CASSYDTVVYEQYF
>.|TRBV6-4|TRBJ2-1|TRBD1
TGTGCCAGCAGTTCCGGGACAGGGTTCAATGAGCAGTTCTTC
CASSSGTGFNEQFF
>many|TRBV7-3|TRBJ2-5|TRBD1
TGTGCCAGCAGCCCTTCAGGGGGCGAGACCCAGTACTTC
CASSPSGGETQYF
>.|TRBV30|TRBJ1-6|.
TGTGCCTGGAGCGCAATGTATTCACCCCTCCACTTT
CAWSAMYSPLHF
>many|TRBV5-5|TRBJ2-7|TRBD1
TGTGCCAGCAGCGCAGGACAGGGGGTGACCTACGAGCAGTACTTC
CASSAGQGVTYEQYF
>once|TRBV5-1|TRBJ2-7|.
TGCGCCAGCAGCCCCCCTGGGGGAGAGGTGCAGTACTTC
CASSPPGGEVQYF
>many|TRBV20-1|TRBJ2-1|.
TGCAGTGCCCTTTCCCCGGACCGGCAGTTCTTC
CSALSPDRQFF
>many|TRBV7-2|TRBJ1-2|TRBD1
TGTGCCAGCAGCGGCCAGGGACAGGGGGCTTACTATGGCTACACCTTC
CASSGQGQGAYYGYTF
>many|TRBV4-2|TRBJ1-3|.
TGTGCCAGCAGCCAAGATAGGAGCTCTGGAAACACCATATATTTT
CASSQDRSSGNTIYF
>many|TRBV27|TRBJ2-7|.
TGTGCCAGCAGTTTTAAGGACGCTCGGGGATACGAGCAGTACTTC
CASSFKDARGYEQYF
>.|TRBV4-1|TRBJ2-7|.
TGCGCCAGCAGCCAAGATCGTGGGCATCAGTACTTC
CASSQDRGHQYF
>many|TRBV30|TRBJ1-1|.
TGTGCCTGGAGTGTGTCGCGGAGGAACACTGAAGCTTTCTTT
CAWSVSRRNTEAFF
>.|TRBV7-2|TRBJ2-7|TRBD2
TGTGCCAGCAGCACGGGACTATCGAATTACGAGCAGTACTTC
CASSTGLSNYEQYF
>many|TRBV4-2|TRBJ2-1|.
TGTGCCAGCAGCCAAGAAGAGGGGACCAACAATGAGCAGTTCTTC
CASSQEEGTNNEQFF
>many|TRBV5-1|TRBJ1-2|.
TGCGCCAGCAGCTTGGCGCCCATCGGATATGGCTACACCTTC
CASSLAPIGYGYTF
>many|TRBV19|TRBJ2-1|.
TGTGCCAGTAGTATTCCCCTGCGGGAGCAGTTCTTC
CASSIPLREQFF
>many|TRBV6-1|TRBJ2-7|TRBD2
TGTGCCAGCAGATCACCTAGCGGGGCGATTTACGAGCAGTACTTC
CASRSPSGAIYEQYF
>many|TRBV10-3|TRBJ2-7|.
TGTGCCATCAGTGAGTCGAGGCCCCAGGGCGAGCAGTACTTC
CAISESRPQGEQYF
>many|TRBV5-1|TRBJ2-2|.
TGCGCCAGCAGCTTGGCGAGGGTACAGGGAGATACCGGGGAGCTGTTTTTT
CASSLARVQGDTGELFF
>.|TRBV6-1|TRBJ2-7|.
TGTGCCAGCAGTGAAGGGGGGATGGTACTCTCCTACGATCAGTACTTC
CASSEGGMVLSYDQYF
>.|TRBV7-6|TRBJ1-5|.
TGTGCCAGCAGCTTAGTCGGGGGGGCCCCCAATCAGCCCCAGCATTTT
CASSLVGGAPNQPQHF
>.|TRBV30|TRBJ2-1|TRBD2
TGTGCCGGCGGGACTAGCGGGAGCTACAATGAGCAGTTCTTC
CAGGTSGSYNEQFF
>.|TRBV28|TRBJ2-7|TRBD1
TGTGTCAGCAGTTTGGGGACAGTGGGCTACGAGCAGTACTTC
CVSSLGTVGYEQYF
>.|TRBV7-2|TRBJ1-4|TRBD1
TGTGCCAGCAGCTTAGAAAGGGGGCGAACTAATGAAAAACTGTTTTTT
CASSLERGRTNEKLFF
>many|TRBV19|TRBJ2-1|.
TGTGCCAGTAGCCCTATGTTGCCCCCCGGACTGTTCTTC
CASSPMLPPGLFF
>.|TRBV18|TRBJ2-7|TRBD1
TGTGCCAGCTCACCACGACAGGGGACCTACGAGCAGTACTTC
CASSPRQGTYEQYF
>.|TRBV5-4|TRBJ2-5|.
TGTGCCAGCAGCACATCCGGGAATAGGCAAGAGACCCAGTACTTC
CASSTSGNRQETQYF
>.|TRBV7-2|TRBJ2-5|TRBD1
TGTGCCAGCAGCACTCGGACAGGGGGCGCAGAGGGAGAGACCCAGTACTTC
CASSTRTGGAEGETQYF
>many|TRBV20-1|TRBJ2-3|TRBD2
TGCAGTGCTAGTTTAATCGGGGCGACTAGCGGAGGGGGGTTCCGTAGCACAGATACGCAGTATTTT
CSASLIGATSGGGFRSTDTQYF
>.|TRBV6-2/TRBV6-3|TRBJ2-3|.
TGTGCCAGCAGTCAAACAGGGGAGGGCACAGATACGCAGTATTTT
CASSQTGEGTDTQYF
>many|TRBV30|TRBJ1-5|.
TGTGCCTGGAGTGTACAGGGAGCTCAGCCCCAGCATTTT
CAWSVQGAQPQHF
>many|TRBV7-2|TRBJ1-4|.
TGTGCCAGCAGCAACGGAGGCAGGGGCGATGAAAAACTGTTTTTT
CASSNGGRGDEKLFF
>many|TRBV27|TRBJ2-7|.
TGTGCCAGCAGAGACCCAGCGAAAAGCTCCTACGAGCAGTACTTC
CASRDPAKSSYEQYF
>many|TRBV7-7|TRBJ2-1|.
TGTGCTAGCAGCCAAGACAGTAGAGGTGAGCAGTTCTTC
CASSQDSRGEQFF
>many|TRBV7-9|TRBJ1-3|.
TGTGCCAGCAGCTTGGGGAGACAGGTTGCTGGAAACACCATATATTTT
CASSLGRQVAGNTIYF
>.|TRBV18|TRBJ2-5|TRBD1
TGTGCCAGCTCACGACAGGGGGCTACAGAGACCCAGTACTTC
CASSRQGATETQYF
>many|TRBV14|TRBJ1-2|.
TGTGCCAGCAGCCAATACCTTAGCTATGGCTACACCTTC
CASSQYLSYGYTF
>.|TRBV7-2|TRBJ2-1|.
TGTGCCAGCAGGCGACTGTCTTACCGCTGGAGTGACCACAATGAGCAGTTCTTC
CASRRLSYRWSDHNEQFF
>few|TRBV30|TRBJ2-4|.
TGTGCCTGGAGCGCCAGCCGGACAAAACTAGCCAAAAACATTCAGTACTTC
CAWSASRTKLAKNIQYF
>many|TRBV12-3/TRBV12-4|TRBJ1-1|.
TGTGCCAGCAGTTGGTTAACTGAAGCTTTCTTT
CASSWLTEAFF
>many|TRBV7-9|TRBJ1-2|.
TGTGCCAGCAGCTTAGCGCTCCAGGGGAGGTATGGCTACACCTTC
CASSLALQGRYGYTF